This T cell receptor (beta chain) was observed in a study of blood T cell repertoires in COVID-19. Study in general: In each case, the material was cDNA or gDNA derived from T cells, B-cell-depleted T cells, or PBMCs.

The age range of participants was about 18 to 100 years, with residence in roughly 25 US areas. Assignment of participants to cohorts was predicated upon participant-reported clinical history. Each recovered donor of Cohort 3 presented with two negative PCRs, clearance, or symptom resolution. Libraries were prepared by immunoSEQ multiplex PCR; TCRdb keeps only in-frame clonotypes and omits some of them. This table holds fewer than 300,000 clones, around 89% found once. The germline V gene has CDR1 SGHRS and CDR2 YFSETQ. This CDR3 comprises 14 residues. Trimming removed 0 bases from V and 4 bases from J, with 8 bases in between.

The chain employs TRBV5-1 and TRBJ1-5; D ambiguous. The material sequenced was PBMCs or T cells enriched from blood (not recorded which). The TCR was taken from a man in his forties who had recovered from COVID-19. The CDR3 spells CASSLDGLNQPQHF. In DNA, the CDR3 is TGCGCCAGCAGCTTGGACGGACTAAATCAGCCCCAGCATTTT.